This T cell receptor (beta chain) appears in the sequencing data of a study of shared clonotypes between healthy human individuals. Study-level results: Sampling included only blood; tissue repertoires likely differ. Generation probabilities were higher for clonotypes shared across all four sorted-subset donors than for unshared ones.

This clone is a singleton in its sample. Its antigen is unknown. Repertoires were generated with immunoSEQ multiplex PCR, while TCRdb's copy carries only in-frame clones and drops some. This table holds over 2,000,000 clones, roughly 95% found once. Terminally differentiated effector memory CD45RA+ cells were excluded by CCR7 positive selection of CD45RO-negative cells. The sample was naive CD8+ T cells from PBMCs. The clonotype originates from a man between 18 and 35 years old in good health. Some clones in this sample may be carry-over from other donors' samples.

CDR3 in DNA: TGTGCCAGCAGTGGTCGGACAGAACCTAAACTGTTTTTT. The encoded protein is CASSGRTEPKLFF. The V and J genes are TRBV2 and TRBJ1-4, with a possible D match to TRBD1 (6 bases). There are 13 residues in the CDR3. The V gene's germline CDR1 is SNHLY and CDR2 FYNNEI. The V end was cut by 4 bases, the J end by 11 bases, with 14 bases between.